This T cell receptor beta chain was recorded in a study of cytomegalovirus exposure and HLA in healthy donors. Details on this clone: Its target is not known.

Healthy donors of bone marrow made up the group. Findings of the study overall: Approximately 160 TCR beta chains were listed as cytomegalovirus-associated. A missense DCLRE1C variant was associated with V- and J-gene trimming of TCR beta chains in a later analysis, and an independent cohort replicated the association.

PCR primers comprised 60 Vbeta and 13 Jbeta primers. The assay was immunoSEQ multiplex PCR, and TCRdb's table has in-frame clones only and misses some. The table includes 110,000 or so clones, about 64% detected once. The V gene lost 0 bases and the J gene lost 3 bases, with 6 bases spanning the gap. Looked up from germline, CDR1 is SEHNR and CDR2 is FQNEAQ (reference sequence). This CDR3 contains 13 residues. The genes are TRBV7-9 and TRBJ2-7; D is ambiguous. The clonotype was recovered from a man aged 18 to 35 in good health and CMV-seropositive. The sample taken for sequencing was PBMCs. CDR3 in amino acids: CASSLAHNYEQYF. The CDR3 bases are TGTGCCAGCAGCTTAGCGCACAACTACGAGCAGTACTTC.